Described below is a single T cell receptor (beta chain) sequence and its context. Its antigen remains undetermined. Base qualities are not provided; no much larger clone lies one nucleotide away. This sample stems from a study of human T cells and chemical hapten exposure (dated by TCRdb to the early 2020s). Concerning the study at large: For sensitization, 2% DPC in acetone was applied to a roughly 2 cm by roughly 2 cm area of upper inner arm skin. Patch tests used Finn chambers with 0.01% DPC on the upper back, scored after 6 days by International Contact Dermatitis Research Group standards. Roughly 30 alopecia patients provided blood for TCR sequencing at one to four time points (pre-sensitization, 2, 6 and 24 weeks). Throughout the study period of about 23 weeks, patients also received therapeutic DPC doses to the scalp every week. Patient blood was sampled pre-sensitization (week 0) and at 2, 6 and about 24 weeks after DPC sensitization. Libraries were combined into a pool for sequencing, and differences in TCR yield between samples came mainly from small differences in library volumes within the pool. The mostly female patient cohort included alopecia areata with under or over 50% scalp involvement, alopecia totalis and alopecia universalis. In alopecia patients, the study followed how the peripheral blood TCR repertoire changed in vivo over primary and secondary sensitization to diphenylcyclopropenone (DPC), a hapten.

Overall study results and their limits: Because every patient had alopecia, a presumed autoimmune disease, the patients' immune response might differ from that of healthy individuals. Patch test score correlated positively with the number of PT1 expanded TCRs, reaching significance at thresholds 8, 16 and 32 but not at 4. After repeated subsampling, the strength of the expansion versus patch-test correlation and the threshold at which it became significant changed. Compared with pre-sensitization or healthy control sets, expanded TCRs formed significantly more large CDR3 similarity clusters, which is consistent with antigen-driven responses. No change with DPC sensitization was found in the number of TCRs above 1 in 1000 frequency, and no evidence of global repertoire structure alterations was found.

At the junction V is shortened by 3 bases and J by 7 bases; bases outside the gene matches: 7. From its cysteine to its phenylalanine, the CDR3 spans 15 amino acids. Only the CDR3 portion is preserved as DNA: 45 bases, with reading frame beginning at the first base. Library prep was done by RACE. The listed sequencing device is NextSeq 500. Library preparation attached unique molecular identifiers to individual cDNA molecules for quantitative, reproducible TCR counting. From each blood RNA sample, both TCR alpha and TCR beta chains were sequenced. For the original study's pipeline: Samples had a median of 95,638 TCRs, with a range from 23,224 to 690,600. V, J and CDR3 annotation of the TCR reads was carried out using the Decombinator software suite. For PS versus PT1 abundance plots, all samples were subsampled to the same number of TCRs (28,000). TCRs were defined as expanded if absent before sensitization and observed at least eight times at the 2-week time point. TCRdb passed the public sequencing reads through fastp at Q25 and MiXCR, retaining productive beta sequences. Identical CDR3 proteins give one entry, which carries the most common genes and DNA. Here the V and J calls rest on TCRdb's processing, not on the authors' analysis. The sample includes tens of thousands of distinct CDR3 sequences, with 9.5% to 11% observed a single time. The biggest ten clones account for about 2% of the sample.

The time point label, read with the paper, signifies: patch test 2, 6 weeks after DPC sensitization. What this sample's treatment or condition label stands for: therapeutic diphenylcyclopropenone sensitization with weekly scalp DPC. At each patch-test visit, blood was drawn before the patch test was applied. To be eligible, patients had to be aged 18 to 70, diagnosed with alopecia and judged suitable for DPC therapy, while pregnant patients were excluded. Total RNA was isolated from unfractionated whole blood collected in Tempus Blood RNA tubes. The chain uses TRBV12-3 or TRBV12-4 and TRBJ2-1; a stretch of 9 junction bases matches TRBD2. Sequenced here: whole blood, sampled in connection with sensitization to the hapten diphenylcyclopropenone (DPC). The source of this sequence is a middle-aged man with alopecia areata. Some clones in this sample may be carry-over from other donors' samples. At the DNA level, the sequence is TGTGCCAGCAGTTTTGGTAGCGGGAGTGGGAATGAGCAGTTCTTC. It is translated as CASSFGSGSGNEQFF.